These 12 T cell receptor beta chains share one sample of origin, sequenced in a study of blood T cell repertoires in COVID-19. TCRdb's table, derived via immunoSEQ multiplex PCR, lists solely in-frame clones and lacks some. Of around 190,000 clones in the sample, 82% were seen once. The sequencing input was peripheral blood. All receptors derive from a woman aged 60-70 years with COVID-19, enrolled during active disease.

This clone was observed once. The chain carries TRBV5-6 and TRBJ1-4; D is unresolved. The germline V gene has CDR1 SGHDT and CDR2 YYEEEE. There are 16 residues in the CDR3. V was clipped by 3 bases and J by 6 bases, with 18 bases between them. The CDR3 is CASSYGPGREDEKLFF. CDR3 sequence (DNA): TGTGCCAGCAGCTATGGCCCGGGGAGGGAGGATGAAAAACTGTTTTTT.

This chain connects TRBV28 to TRBJ1-2, with D unclear. The V end lost 3 bases, the J end lost 2 bases, and 7 bases lay between the germline ends. Germline V gene lookup returns CDR1 MDHEN and CDR2 SYDVKM. This CDR3 has 13 residues. The CDR3 DNA follows: TGTGCCAGCAGTTTTGAGATAAACTATGGCTACACCTTC. It is translated as CASSFEINYGYTF.

This rearrangement joins TRBV5-1 to TRBJ2-2; TRBD2 might be the D (7 bases). This CDR3 is 17 amino acids long. Germline V gene sequence: CDR1 SGHRS, CDR2 YFSETQ. The V and J ends lost 3 bases and 0 bases respectively, with 15 bases between them. The CDR3 DNA is TGCGCCAGCAGCTGGGGGCCCGGGGGGCCGAACACCGGGGAGCTGTTTTTT. As protein: CASSWGPGGPNTGELFF. The complete variable domain, with remaining parts taken from reference TRBV5-1 and TRBJ2-2, reads KAGVTQTPRYLIKTRGQQVTLSCSPISGHRSVSWYQQTPGQGLQFLFEYFSETQRNKGNFPGRFSGRQFSNSRSEMNVSTLELGDSALYLCASSWGPGGPNTGELFFGEGSRLTVL.

The DNA of the CDR3 is TGTGCCAGCAGCGTACGGGGGGGTACGGCACGGGAGACCCAGTACTTC. Translating gives CASSVRGGTARETQYF. The chain carries TRBV9 and TRBJ2-5; TRBD2 agrees at 8 bases. This CDR3 contains 16 residues. The ends lost 1 base at V and 5 bases at J; junction bases unmatched: 10. CDR1 is SGDLS and CDR2 is YYNGEE in the germline V gene.

In this sample, this clone turned up once. This sequence joins TRBV30 and TRBJ2-3; D ambiguous. CDR1 is GTSNPN, CDR2 SVGIG, per germline (reference sequence). The CDR3 spans 13 residues. Trimming took 5 bases from V and 1 from J, leaving 10 bases between them. The CDR3 sequence is CAWRSPGTDTQYF. The CDR3 coding sequence is TGTGCCTGGCGGTCCCCGGGCACAGATACGCAGTATTTT.

This clone was counted at least ten times. This chain joins TRBV7-2 and TRBJ1-1; D gene uncertain. Between the trimmed V and J ends, which lost 3 bases and 5 bases, there was a span of 13 bases. CDR1 and CDR2 from the germline V gene are SGHTA and FQGNSA. CDR3 size: 14 residues. The CDR3 DNA follows: TGTGCCAGCAGCTTTCCAGGCTCCACAACTGAAGCTTTCTTT. Protein product: CASSFPGSTTEAFF.

This chain connects TRBV10-3 to TRBJ1-2; 8 positions agree with TRBD1. Per germline, CDR1 ENHRY and CDR2 SYGVKD. The J segment lost 1 base and the V segment lost 10 bases, leaving 11 bases of the junction unmatched. This CDR3 spans 15 amino acids. CDR3 nucleotide sequence: TGTGCCACAAAGGACGGACAGGGCGTTAACTATGGCTACACCTTC. As protein: CATKDGQGVNYGYTF.

The rearrangement uses TRBV4-3 and TRBJ2-2; a possible D gene is TRBD2 (5 bases). V lost 1 base and J lost 7, with 7 bases in between. Germline V CDR1 and CDR2: LGHNA, YSLEER. The CDR3 length is 13 residues. DNA of the CDR3: TGCGCCAGCAGCCAAGTCGGGGTCGGGGAGCTGTTTTTT. Protein sequence: CASSQVGVGELFF.

This chain links TRBV29-1 with TRBJ1-4; D remains ambiguous. The ends were cut back, 1 base at V and 8 bases at J, with 17 bases in the middle. Germline V gives CDR1 SQVTM, CDR2 ANQGSEA. The CDR3 is 15 amino acids. This CDR3 is CSVEGWAGNGEKLFF. In DNA form, the CDR3 reads TGCAGCGTTGAAGGATGGGCGGGGAACGGGGAAAAACTGTTTTTT.

This clone was picked up one time. The chain couples TRBV10-3 to TRBJ1-1; D remains ambiguous. The CDR3 length is 13 residues. The V end lost 4 bases, the J end lost 2 bases, and 8 bases lay between the germline ends. In germline, CDR1 is ENHRY, CDR2 SYGVKD. The CDR3 is CAISVALNTEAFF. The CDR3 DNA reads TGTGCCATCAGTGTAGCCCTCAACACTGAAGCTTTCTTT.

CDR3 protein: CSVEEAQDTEAFF. The CDR3 nucleotides are TGCAGCGTTGAAGAGGCTCAGGACACTGAAGCTTTCTTT. This chain joins TRBV29-1 and TRBJ1-1; no reliable D call. Trimming took 0 bases from V and 3 from J, leaving 8 bases between them. Germline V gene sequence: CDR1 SQVTM, CDR2 ANQGSEA. CDR3 length: 13 amino acids.

The chain employs TRBV28 and TRBJ1-1; no clear D. V dropped 7 bases and J dropped 5 bases, with 14 bases sitting between them. The CDR3 runs to 13 residues. Germline V gene sequence: CDR1 MDHEN, CDR2 SYDVKM. CDR3 in DNA: TGTGCCAGCACCCCCCCGGGTTATACTGAAGCTTTCTTT. It is translated as CASTPPGYTEAFF.